This paragraph reports one T cell receptor (beta chain). Its antigen is not identified. The source of the sample is a study of shared clonotypes between healthy human individuals. General study points: A handful of donors held approximately 5% of naive CD4 clonotypes in common.

Some clones are missing from TCRdb's copy, which holds only in-frame ones; the method was immunoSEQ multiplex PCR. The sample consists of a few hundred thousand clones, more than 60% of them appearing once. V was cut by 2 bases and J by 4 bases, with 10 bases left in between. Per germline, CDR1 SGHDT and CDR2 YYEEEE. The CDR3 is made up of 14 amino acids. The TCR originated in a man in his thirties or forties in good health. The chain recombines TRBV5-6 with TRBJ2-1, with unresolved D. Sequenced input: memory CD4+ T cells sorted from blood. Subset here: CD45RA-negative fraction. This CDR3 is CASSFGNLYNEQFF. The CDR3 nucleotides read TGTGCCAGCAGCTTCGGAAATCTTTACAATGAGCAGTTCTTC.